The 24 T cell receptor beta chains below were found in one sample sequenced in a study of blood T cell repertoires in COVID-19 (dated by TCRdb to about 2020). The protocol used for the library was the immunoSEQ multiplex PCR assay. As stored in TCRdb, this immuneACCESS dataset retains in-frame rearrangements with V and J assigned. A fraction of the clones does not appear; measured against another copy, unresolved V genes explain less than half of the discrepancy, and the remainder lacks a known reason. The sample table shows 150,000 or so clones, and approximately 80% are seen once. Roughly 4.9% of the sample is in the top ten clones. Material for sequencing was PBMCs or T cells enriched from blood (not recorded which). The source is a man between 70 and 80 years old who had been exposed to COVID-19.

This chain connects TRBV30 to TRBJ1-1, with 8 bases lining up with TRBD1. This CDR3 is built from 11 residues. Germline CDR1 is GTSNPN and CDR2 is SVGIG (reference sequence). The CDR3 nucleotides read TGTACTCAGACAGGGGACACTGAAGCTTTCTTT. Its protein is CTQTGDTEAFF.

V is TRBV3-1 (or the pseudogene TRBV3-2) and J is TRBJ1-2; 9 bases match TRBD1. Losses at the gene ends were 5 bases for V and 3 bases for J; bases not matched to a gene: 7. Germline assignment: CDR1 LGHDT and CDR2 YNNKEL (reference sequence). This CDR3 region has 15 residues. The CDR3 protein is CASSSRDRAYYGYTF. CDR3 in DNA: TGTGCCAGCAGCTCCCGGGACAGGGCTTACTATGGCTACACCTTC.

The gene calls are TRBV4-1 and TRBJ2-7; D not resolved. V lost 1 base and J lost 2, with 12 bases in between. Germline-derived CDR1 and CDR2 are MGHRA and YSYEKL. There are 15 residues in the CDR3. CDR3 DNA sequence: TGCGCCAGCAGCCAAGTTGTCAATTCCCCCTACGAGCAGTACTTC. Its translation is CASSQVVNSPYEQYF.

CDR3 in DNA: TGTGCCAGCAGCCCACCGACAGGCCCGAACACTGAAGCTTTCTTT. Translating it yields CASSPPTGPNTEAFF. The V call is TRBV7-9, the J call TRBJ1-1; D might be TRBD1 (6 bases). The V and J ends lost 5 bases and 1 base respectively, with 14 bases between them. Germline CDR1 and CDR2: SEHNR and FQNEAQ (reference sequence). The CDR3 covers 15 residues.

The V gene is TRBV6-5, the J gene TRBJ1-6; D gene ambiguous. Per germline, CDR1 MNHEY and CDR2 SVGAGI. V shed 5 bases and J shed 7 bases, with 15 bases lying between them. This CDR3 spans 15 amino acids. CDR3: CASSPLRESNSPLHF. As DNA, the CDR3 is TGTGCCAGCAGTCCCCTCCGGGAAAGCAATTCACCCCTCCACTTT.

The rearrangement links TRBV5-6 to TRBJ1-1, with a tentative D call TRBD1 (5 bases). Germline assignment: CDR1 SGHDT and CDR2 YYEEEE. Trimming removed 2 bases at V and 1 base at J, with 6 bases between. This CDR3 has 13 amino acids. CDR3 sequence: CASSFGGNTEAFF. CDR3 coding DNA: TGTGCCAGCAGCTTCGGGGGGAACACTGAAGCTTTCTTT.

There are a few counts of this clone. The chain links TRBV5-1 to TRBJ2-3; TRBD2 aligns across 8 bases. CDR3 length equals 14 residues. Germline V CDR1 and CDR2: SGHRS, YFSETQ. The V gene end was trimmed by 4 bases and the J gene end by 3 bases; junction bases not matched to a gene: 4. As DNA, the CDR3 is TGCGCCAGCAGCCTGGGGACTAGTACAGATACGCAGTATTTT. It specifies CASSLGTSTDTQYF.

This chain joins TRBV19 and TRBJ1-1, with a possible D match to TRBD1 (6 bases). This CDR3 contains 15 residues. Germline CDR1 LNHDA, CDR2 SQIVND (reference sequence). V dropped 0 bases and J dropped 3 bases, with 11 bases sitting between them. CDR3 nucleotide sequence: TGTGCCAGTAGTATAGATCAGGGGTTGTACACTGAAGCTTTCTTT. It encodes CASSIDQGLYTEAFF.

The CDR3 loop reads CASSPTTGGVDTGELFF. CDR3 in DNA: TGTGCCAGCAGCCCAACGACAGGAGGCGTCGACACCGGGGAGCTGTTTTTT. This sequence joins TRBV13 and TRBJ2-2, with D perhaps TRBD1 (6 bases). Per germline, CDR1 PRHDT and CDR2 FYEKMQ (reference sequence). This CDR3 region has 17 residues. Trimming removed 5 bases at V and 3 bases at J, with 19 bases between.

The chain couples TRBV28 to TRBJ1-2; D perhaps matches TRBD1 (5 bases). The CDR3 runs to 17 residues. V lost 6 bases, J lost 4 bases, and 24 bases lay in between. In germline, CDR1 is MDHEN, CDR2 SYDVKM. Here the CDR3 reads CASRGGIGTRDPYGYTF. CDR3 coding DNA: TGTGCCAGCAGGGGGGGTATTGGGACGCGGGATCCCTATGGCTACACCTTC.

The chain couples TRBV9 to TRBJ1-3; D gene uncertain. Germline lookup yields CDR1 SGDLS and CDR2 YYNGEE. V lost 0 bases and J 0 bases, leaving 7 bases between the germline ends. CDR3 length equals 15 residues. The CDR3 bases are TGTGCCAGCAGCGTAGATACGGGCTCTGGAAACACCATATATTTT. It is translated as CASSVDTGSGNTIYF.

The chain uses TRBV6-5 and TRBJ1-2; 7 nucleotides match TRBD1. The CDR3 loop spans 15 amino acids. With V trimmed by 0 bases and J by 8 bases, 9 bases remained unmatched. CDR1 is MNHEY, CDR2 SVGAGI, per germline. CDR3 sequence reads: CASSYSKEGAFGYTF. CDR3 nucleotide sequence: TGTGCCAGCAGTTACTCCAAAGAGGGGGCTTTCGGCTACACCTTC.

The V and J genes are TRBV19 and TRBJ1-5; no firm D call. The V and J ends lost 1 base and 1 base respectively, with 8 bases between them. Germline CDR1 and CDR2: LNHDA and SQIVND (reference sequence). There are 15 residues in the CDR3. CDR3 sequence: CASSIVGRSNQPQHF. CDR3 DNA: TGTGCCAGTAGTATAGTTGGGAGAAGCAATCAGCCCCAGCATTTT.

The CDR3 spells CASSLQLAGANTGELFF. DNA for the CDR3: TGCGCCAGCAGCCTGCAACTAGCGGGGGCGAACACCGGGGAGCTGTTTTTT. The chain combines TRBV5-1 with TRBJ2-2; 11 nucleotides match TRBD2. The CDR3 has 17 amino acids. V lost 4 bases, J lost 0 bases, and 5 bases stayed unmatched. In germline, CDR1 is SGHRS, CDR2 YFSETQ.

V usage is TRBV6-4 and J usage is TRBJ2-6, with D tentatively TRBD2 (5 bases). Germline V CDR1 and CDR2: MRHNA, SNTAGT. The CDR3 sequence is 16 residues long. Trimming pared 5 bases from V and 0 bases from J, leaving 11 bases between. CDR3 residues: CASSRDRDSGANVLTF. CDR3 nucleotides: TGTGCCAGCAGTCGGGATAGAGACTCTGGGGCCAACGTCCTGACTTTC.

V gene TRBV19 combines with J gene TRBJ2-5; TRBD2 aligns across 7 bases. V was pared by 3 bases and J by 9 bases, with 25 bases of the junction left unmatched. The V gene's germline CDR1 is LNHDA and CDR2 SQIVND (reference sequence). The length of the CDR3 is 19 residues. CDR3 residues: CASSMSAGSVTSPSMSQYF. Here the CDR3 DNA reads TGTGCCAGTAGTATGTCAGCGGGATCGGTAACGTCCCCGTCGATGTCCCAGTACTTC.

The CDR3 DNA is TGTGCCAGCAGAGGACAGGGCAATGAGCAGTTCTTC. It encodes CASRGQGNEQFF. The genes are TRBV6-5 and TRBJ2-1; 8 bases are a match to TRBD1. The CDR3 consists of 12 residues. The ends lost 6 bases at V and 6 bases at J; junction bases unmatched: 1. Germline V gives CDR1 MNHEY, CDR2 SVGAGI.

The chain couples TRBV12-5 to TRBJ2-2; tentatively, D is TRBD1 (6 bases). The CDR3 length is 15 residues. Germline-derived CDR1 and CDR2 are LGHNT and FRNRAP. V lost 4 bases and J 1 base, leaving 10 bases between the germline ends. This CDR3 reads CASGSPTGNTGELFF. The CDR3 DNA follows: TGTGCTAGTGGTTCCCCGACAGGGAACACCGGGGAGCTGTTTTTT.

In DNA form, the CDR3 reads TGTGCCAGCAGGGAACAGGGGACCCCCTACGAGCAGTACTTC. This translates into CASREQGTPYEQYF. V usage is TRBV28 and J usage is TRBJ2-7; 7 bases fit TRBD1. This CDR3 region has 14 residues. The V segment lost 6 bases and the J segment 2 bases; nucleotides outside the gene matches: 7. Germline CDR1 is MDHEN and CDR2 is SYDVKM.

The V and J genes are TRBV24-1 and TRBJ1-4; no reliable D call. Germline CDR1 KGHDR, CDR2 SFDVKD. V lost 9 bases and J 10 bases, leaving 20 bases between the germline ends. This CDR3 region has 14 residues. CDR3 DNA sequence: TGTGCCACCCTGCCCCCCGCGGTTCGGGGAAAACTGTTTTTT. As protein: CATLPPAVRGKLFF.

The chain combines TRBV29-1 with TRBJ2-2; TRBD2 agrees at 8 bases. V was clipped by 0 bases and J by 5 bases; unmatched bases: 5. The CDR3 covers 15 residues. The germline V gene has CDR1 SQVTM and CDR2 ANQGSEA. The CDR3 DNA is TGCAGCGTTGAAGAGGGCGGGGGGCGGACCGGGGAGCTGTTTTTT. Translation gives CSVEEGGGRTGELFF.

The chain uses TRBV6-2 or TRBV6-3 and TRBJ2-5; perhaps TRBD1 as D (6 bases). This CDR3 contains 15 residues. The V gene's germline CDR1 is MNHEY and CDR2 SVGEGT. Trimming pared 5 bases from V and 5 bases from J, leaving 18 bases between. The DNA of the CDR3 is TGTGCCAGCAGTCCCGCAGGGGCGCAGGGGGAGACCCAGTACTTC. Its protein product is CASSPAGAQGETQYF.

The J gene is TRBJ2-3, the V gene TRBV9, with TRBD2 matching over 8 bases. After removal of 8 bases from V and 0 bases from J, the junction contained 5 bases not matched to a gene. Germline CDR1 is SGDLS and CDR2 is YYNGEE. The CDR3 consists of 14 residues. For the CDR3, the DNA is TGTGCCAGTTCTAGCGGGCGGAGCACAGATACGCAGTATTTT. This gives the protein CASSSGRSTDTQYF.

V and J are TRBV6-1 and TRBJ1-1, with D unclear. The V and J ends lost 6 bases and 7 bases respectively, with 12 bases between them. Germline-derived CDR1 and CDR2 are MNHNS and SASEGT. The CDR3 length is 12 residues. The CDR3 reads CASRPHSSEAFF. CDR3 DNA: TGTGCCAGCAGACCCCACAGTAGTGAAGCTTTCTTT.